A selection of T cell receptor beta chains follows, all from one sample in a study of T cells in Graves' hyperthyroidism and ophthalmopathy. Using its own MiXCR run on the multiplex PCR reads, TCRdb lists one record per CDR3 protein. The table has about 340,000 distinct CDR3 sequences, roughly 20% seen once. Sequencing was carried out using blood. Receptor source: a woman aged 50 to 65 with Graves' hyperthyroidism. Both conserved end residues are part of each CDR3. Fields, in order: D gene, V gene, clone size, J gene, CDR3 protein, CDR3 DNA. D genes are given only for firm matches. Only part of the rows carry a size: once, few, many, or a class if the clone is expanded.

TRBD1	TRBV11-1	-	TRBJ2-7	CASSQGQGFAYEQYF	TGTGCCAGCAGCCAGGGACAGGGATTCGCTTACGAGCAGTACTTC
TRBD1	TRBV5-1	-	TRBJ2-5	CASSLGQGVYATQYF	TGCGCCAGCAGCTTGGGCCAGGGGGTTTACGCGACCCAGTACTTC
TRBD2	TRBV6-1	few	TRBJ2-4	CASSEAGGAGIQYF	TGTGCCAGCAGTGAAGCGGGAGGGGCAGGCATTCAGTACTTC
-	TRBV9	-	TRBJ2-1	CASSVGGGYNEQFF	TGTGCCAGCAGCGTAGGTGGGGGCTACAATGAGCAGTTCTTC
TRBD1	TRBV12-3/TRBV12-4	-	TRBJ1-2	CASSTGTGHGYTF	TGTGCCAGCAGCACAGGGACAGGGCATGGCTACACCTTC
-	TRBV2	few	TRBJ2-4	CASSALQERNIQYF	TGTGCCAGCAGCGCGCTCCAGGAGAGAAACATTCAGTACTTC
TRBD1	TRBV19	many	TRBJ2-2	CATMTGGDTGELFF	TGTGCCACAATGACAGGGGGCGACACCGGGGAGCTGTTTTTT
-	TRBV12-3/TRBV12-4	many	TRBJ2-5	CASSLGLEETQYF	TGTGCCAGCAGTTTAGGGCTGGAAGAGACCCAGTACTTC
-	TRBV2	few	TRBJ1-5	CASRLENPGRIYNQPQHF	TGTGCCAGCAGACTCGAAAACCCGGGACGGATTTATAATCAGCCCCAGCATTTT
-	TRBV4-1	-	TRBJ2-1	CASSQDGLDYNEQFF	TGCGCCAGCAGCCAAGACGGGTTAGACTACAATGAGCAGTTCTTC
-	TRBV2	many	TRBJ1-2	CASSEGPQLTVSRYGYTF	TGTGCCAGCAGTGAAGGGCCACAGTTAACAGTTTCCCGCTATGGCTACACCTTC
-	TRBV4-1	medium-sized	TRBJ1-5	CASSQDGIRNQPQHF	TGCGCCAGCAGCCAAGACGGGATACGCAATCAGCCCCAGCATTTT
-	TRBV29-1	few	TRBJ1-2	CSVEDLTRGPGYTF	TGCAGCGTTGAAGATCTTACGAGGGGCCCTGGCTACACCTTC